Sequencing of this T cell receptor beta chain was carried out in a study of human T cells and chemical hapten exposure. For the library, individual cDNA molecules each received unique molecular identifiers. TCRdb recomputed calls from the RACE reads with MiXCR, one row per CDR3 protein. Of 180,000 or so distinct CDR3 sequences in the sample, about a fifth were seen once. This CDR3 comprises 16 residues. The V end lost 5 bases, the J end lost 7 bases, and 24 bases lay between the germline ends. Germline assignment: CDR1 DFQATT and CDR2 SNEGSKA (reference sequence). The study, taken as a whole, reports: Expanded TCRs showed more large CDR3 clusters than pre-sensitization or healthy control sets.

The table lists this clonotype with a few counts. The antigen is unknown. Time point noted: patch test 1, 2 weeks after DPC sensitization. Treatment denoted: therapeutic diphenylcyclopropenone sensitization with weekly scalp DPC. Those who donated were patients with alopecia, 18 to 70 years of age, and suitable for DPC. The receptor was isolated from a woman between 45 and 65 years old with alopecia areata. Some clones in this sample may be carry-over from other donors' samples. The sequences come from whole blood, collected in connection with sensitization to the hapten diphenylcyclopropenone (DPC). The chain is built from TRBV20-1 and TRBJ2-1; D is unresolved. As DNA, the CDR3 is TGCAGTGCTGAAACTGGAGCGCTACCTTACACGAATGAGCAGTTCTTC. Its translation: CSAETGALPYTNEQFF.